This T cell receptor (beta chain) was retrieved from a study of identical twins (dated by TCRdb to about 2016). Looking at the study overall: To test whether fetal clonotypes persist, this study deep-sequenced TCR alpha and beta repertoires from monozygotic twins, from unrelated adults of various ages, and from cord blood. To rule out contamination, the twin experiments were replicated at different times with different library preparation protocols.

V was cut back by 1 base and J by 4 bases, leaving a gap of 13 bases between them. As encoded in the germline V gene, CDR1 is SGHAT while CDR2 is FQNNGV. Spanning cysteine to phenylalanine, the CDR3 consists of 15 amino acids. The kept DNA is CDR3 alone, 45 bases in frame from the first base. The library relied on 5' RACE. The instrument given in TCRdb is Illumina HiSeq 2000. A universal primer binding site was introduced by template switching, and a unique molecular identifier was present in the final cDNA, enabling accurate counting of TCR cDNA molecules. Specific primers in the conserved constant-segment region were used to synthesize first-strand cDNA for TCR alpha and beta chains. Each cDNA library was double barcoded, with a SMART-Mk sample barcode plus Illumina barcodes, to control for contamination. TruSeq adapter sequences, together with Illumina sample barcodes, were added in two successive PCR steps. Sequencing of the TCR alpha and beta cDNA libraries was done on the Illumina HiSeq platform using custom primers. The authors processed their data as follows. Raw reads were processed with MiGEC to extract unique molecular identifiers, and MiXCR was used to determine CDR3 positions. Recombination models were inferred per individual with the repgenHMM and IGoR tools using an EM algorithm. Shared clonotypes were analyzed with the tcR package in R, and sharing was normalized by the product of cloneset sizes. To study raw recombination free of thymic and clonal selection effects, out-of-frame nonproductive sequences were analyzed. TCRdb reworked the public reads: Q25 trimming with fastp, MiXCR clone assembly, productive beta chains retained. Each entry is one CDR3 protein sequence, shown with its most common DNA and genes. It is TCRdb's table, rather than the study itself, that gives the V and J calls and clone size. The sample table records 450,000 to 600,000 distinct CDR3 sequences; 20% to 25% of these occur just once. Approximately 0.5% of the sample belongs to the ten largest clones.

All donors were healthy Caucasians. The twin cohort consisted of three pairs of female monozygotic twins, all aged roughly 18 to 30 years. Positive isolation kits from Invitrogen were used to isolate the CD4+ and CD8+ T cell populations. The study at large found these results: Out-of-frame TCR alpha sequences shared between twins showed an excess of low generation-probability sequences compared with coincidental sharing between unrelated individuals. A weaker excess of twin sharing was found in beta out-of-frame sequences because the signal-to-noise ratio was lowered by fewer shared sequences. Because the same donors could not be followed over many years, conclusions were based on cross-sectional statistical analysis. Abundant cord blood beta clonotypes carried fewer insertions; young adult naive repertoires showed a weaker similar trend, while memory repertoires showed none. Invariant T cells such as MAIT and iNKT could partly confound zero-insertion analyses, although diverse VJ usage argued against such confounding for most clonotypes. In monozygotic twins, out-of-frame TCR alpha sharing was systematically underestimated by recombination models, although the models agreed with sharing between unrelated individuals.

As regards this clonotype: Its specific antigen is unknown. The input lacks base qualities; no much larger clone sits a single base away.

This sample was also put to use in a study of yellow fever vaccine responses in identical twins. Taken from the second paper: According to the authors, the vaccine-induced T cell response in identical twins seemed to be partly convergent and partly specific to each individual. In the study, vaccine-responding T cell clones were precisely tracked in identical twins.

The clonotype was recovered from a woman under 30 in good health. Input material: CD4+ T cells sorted from blood. Recombination joined TRBV11-2 with TRBJ1-1, with a tentative D gene TRBD1 over 6 matching bases. For the CDR3, the sequence is CASSLVLAGATEAFF. The DNA reads TGTGCCAGCAGCTTAGTATTGGCAGGGGCCACTGAAGCTTTCTTT.